This is a list of T cell receptor beta chains from one sample in a study of cytomegalovirus exposure and HLA in healthy donors. Some clones are missing from TCRdb's copy, which holds only in-frame ones; the method was immunoSEQ multiplex PCR. The listing contains around 84,000 clones. The material sequenced was PBMCs. The receptors derive from a man aged 30 to 39 in good health and CMV-seronegative. The CDR3 runs from the conserved cysteine through the conserved F or W. Each record gives: V gene, J gene, D gene, CDR3 DNA, CDR3 protein. The D gene is left open where the match is weak.

TRBV6-5	TRBJ1-2	TRBD1	TGTGCCAGCAGCCGACAGGGCGGTGGCTACACCTTC	CASSRQGGGYTF
TRBV12-5	TRBJ2-5	TRBD1	TGTGCTAGTGGTTTGGTTACACTCCGGGACAGGGGGGCACAAGAGACCCAGTACTTC	CASGLVTLRDRGAQETQYF
TRBV5-1	TRBJ2-5	TRBD2	TGCGCCAGCAGCTCCGGAGCGACTAGCGGTCAAGAGACCCAGTACTTC	CASSSGATSGQETQYF
TRBV2	TRBJ2-3	NA	TGTGCCAGCAGTCTCCCAGCAGATACGCAGTATTTT	CASSLPADTQYF
TRBV5-1	TRBJ2-7	NA	TGCGCCAGCAGCTTGGCCTCGGGGGGCGCAGGGAGGAACGAGCAGTACTTC	CASSLASGGAGRNEQYF
TRBV4-1	TRBJ1-2	TRBD1	TGCGCCAGCAGCCAAGAAAATGGCAGGGGGCAGGGTGGCTACACCTTC	CASSQENGRGQGGYTF
TRBV5-6	TRBJ2-7	NA	TGTGCCAGCAGCGCCATGGGGGCAGTACACTCCTACGAGCAGTACTTC	CASSAMGAVHSYEQYF
TRBV10-3	TRBJ2-5	NA	TGTGCCATCAAAGTCGCGGAGACCCAGTACTTC	CAIKVAETQYF
TRBV5-4	TRBJ1-2	NA	TGTGCCAGCAGCTTGGCCGCTATAACAGGCTCTGGCTACACCTTC	CASSLAAITGSGYTF
TRBV25-1	TRBJ1-4	TRBD1	TGTGCCAGCAGTGACAGCCCGGGACAGAAGAATGAAAAACTGTTTTTT	CASSDSPGQKNEKLFF
TRBV4-2	TRBJ2-1	NA	TGTGCCAGCAGCCAACGTTGGTTAGGTTCAACTAGCCTCGCCTACAATGAGCAGTTCTTC	CASSQRWLGSTSLAYNEQFF
TRBV19	TRBJ1-1	TRBD1	TGTGCCAGTAGTATGAACAGGGGATCGAACACTGAAGCTTTCTTT	CASSMNRGSNTEAFF
TRBV5-1	TRBJ1-4	NA	TGCGCCAGCAGCTTGGCCGGGACACATGAAAAACTGTTTTTT	CASSLAGTHEKLFF
TRBV6-4	TRBJ2-2	NA	TGTGCCAGCAGCCCTTATGGGCCGGAGGACACCGGGGAGCTGTTTTTT	CASSPYGPEDTGELFF
TRBV11-2	TRBJ2-7	TRBD2	TGTGCCAGCAGCTTAACTAGCGGGAGAGGGGGGTATTTGGAGCAGTACTTC	CASSLTSGRGGYLEQYF
TRBV19	TRBJ1-5	TRBD1	TGTGCCAGTAGTTCCGGGACAGGGGGCGGACAGCCCCAGCATTTT	CASSSGTGGGQPQHF
TRBV18	TRBJ2-7	TRBD2	TGTGCCAGCTCACCTCAGCGGGGAGCTGGCGAGCAGTACTTC	CASSPQRGAGEQYF
TRBV4-2	TRBJ2-1	TRBD2	TGTGCCAGCAGCCAAGAGGAACTAGCGGGTTTCAATGAGCAGTTCTTC	CASSQEELAGFNEQFF
TRBV4-1	TRBJ2-7	TRBD2	TGCGCCAGCAGCCTACGGACTAGCGGGAGCATTGGGTACGAGCAGTACTTC	CASSLRTSGSIGYEQYF
TRBV4-3	TRBJ2-1	NA	TGCGCCAGCAGCCAAGAAACTGGGCCTTACAATGAGCAGTTCTTC	CASSQETGPYNEQFF
TRBV7-9	TRBJ1-2	TRBD1	TGTGCCAGCAGCTGGACAGGGGGCCGTGGCTACACCTTC	CASSWTGGRGYTF
TRBV5-1	TRBJ1-5	TRBD1	TGCGCCAGCAGCTTGGGGCCAGGGGGCCAGCCCCAGCATTTT	CASSLGPGGQPQHF
TRBV29-1	TRBJ1-1	TRBD1	TGCAGCGTTGCTACAGGGGGCAGGGAAGCTTTCTTT	CSVATGGREAFF
TRBV10-1	TRBJ1-6	NA	TGCGCCAGCAGTGAGGGCGGATATAATTCACCCCTCCACTTT	CASSEGGYNSPLHF
TRBV5-1	TRBJ1-3	TRBD1	TGCGCCAGCAGTAGGACAGGCCCGAGCTCTGGAAACACCATATATTTT	CASSRTGPSSGNTIYF
TRBV7-2	TRBJ2-2	NA	TGTGCCAGCAGCTTAGGAGGGAGTGCCGGGGAGCTGTTTTTT	CASSLGGSAGELFF
TRBV18	TRBJ2-7	TRBD1	TGTGCCAGCTCACCCGGGACAGGGCTCGAGCAGTACTTC	CASSPGTGLEQYF
TRBV5-6	TRBJ2-1	NA	TGTGCCAGCAGCTTTACCAGCGGCAGCTCCTACAATGAGCAGTTCTTC	CASSFTSGSSYNEQFF
TRBV6-5	TRBJ2-1	TRBD2	TGTGCCAGCAGCCCGGGACTAGCGGACTACAATGAGCAGTTCTTC	CASSPGLADYNEQFF
TRBV5-6	TRBJ1-2	TRBD1	TGTGCCAGCAGCCAACTACACGGGACAGGGTGGTTCTACGGCTACACCTTC	CASSQLHGTGWFYGYTF
TRBV4-1	TRBJ2-7	NA	TGCGCCAGCAGCCAGGGGAGACCAGGTGGCGAGCAGTACTTC	CASSQGRPGGEQYF
TRBV18	TRBJ1-2	TRBD1	TGTGCCAGCTCACCAGGGACAGGGTTGAACTATGGCTACACCTTC	CASSPGTGLNYGYTF
TRBV29-1	TRBJ2-4	NA	TGCAGCGTTGAAAGGGGGATGAAAAACATTCAGTACTTC	CSVERGMKNIQYF
TRBV29-1	TRBJ1-2	NA	TGCAGCGTCCTCTCGGCAGGGAATGGCTACACCTTC	CSVLSAGNGYTF
TRBV28	TRBJ2-7	NA	TGTGCCAGCAGTCCCCTTGAGGGTTACTACGAGCAGTACTTC	CASSPLEGYYEQYF
TRBV6-1	TRBJ1-4	NA	TGTGCCAGCAGTGAAGCAGGGGTATGGGGTGAAAAACTGTTTTTT	CASSEAGVWGEKLFF
TRBV11-3	TRBJ2-7	NA	TGTGCCAGCAGCTTACGTTACAGGGTAGGGGGATACGAGCAGTACTTC	CASSLRYRVGGYEQYF
TRBV18	TRBJ2-7	NA	TGTGCCAGCTCACCAGGGCCATCCTACGAGCAGTACTTC	CASSPGPSYEQYF
TRBV5-1	TRBJ2-5	TRBD2	TGCGCCAGCAGCCCAGGGACTAGCGGGAGACAAGAGACCCAGTACTTC	CASSPGTSGRQETQYF
TRBV9	TRBJ1-4	TRBD1	TGTGCCAGCAGCGCGGACCCGGGACAGGGGGCTGAAAAACTGTTTTTT	CASSADPGQGAEKLFF
TRBV30	TRBJ2-7	TRBD2	TGTGCCTGGAGTGTAGTTTCCGACCAAGTAGCGGGACGACAGTCCTACGAGCAGTACTTC	CAWSVVSDQVAGRQSYEQYF
TRBV5-4	TRBJ2-7	TRBD1	TGTGCCAGCAGCTCCGGAAGTGGGGACAGAGTCTACGAGCAGTACTTC	CASSSGSGDRVYEQYF
TRBV5-1	TRBJ2-7	NA	TGCGCCAGCAGCTTGAGACAGGCCCCCTCCGAGCAGTACTTC	CASSLRQAPSEQYF